The 3 T cell receptor beta chains given below trace back to one sample, sequenced in a study of T cells and copy number aberrations in small-cell lung cancer. Profiling relied on immunoSEQ multiplex PCR, and the TCRdb table lists in-frame clones only, not all of them. Among around 1,300 clones listed, roughly 84% were seen once. Sequenced: tumor tissue. Every receptor here comes from a man aged 55 to 70 with small cell lung cancer.

This clone was detected only a few times. The chain links TRBV30 to TRBJ1-5, with D hard to call. Germline CDR1 and CDR2: GTSNPN and SVGIG (reference sequence). This CDR3 comprises 13 residues. V lost 0 bases and J 0 bases, leaving 3 bases between the germline ends. The CDR3 DNA sequence: TGTGCCTGGAGTGTTGGTAGCAATCAGCCCCAGCATTTT. Translating gives CAWSVGSNQPQHF. Drawing the rest from reference TRBV30 and TRBJ1-5, the complete variable domain is SQTIHQWPATLVQPVGSPLSLECTVEGTSNPNLYWYRQAAGRGLQLLFYSVGIGQISSEVPQNLSASRPQDRQFILSSKKLLLSDSGFYLCAWSVGSNQPQHFGDGTRLSIL.

In DNA, the CDR3 is TGCAGCGTTGAGTCGGCAGGGACGAACACCGGGGAGCTGTTTTTT. This codes for CSVESAGTNTGELFF. The V and J genes are TRBV29-1 and TRBJ2-2; perhaps TRBD1 as D (5 bases). V lost 3 bases to trimming and J lost 0 bases, with 11 bases between them. Germline CDR1 is SQVTM and CDR2 is ANQGSEA. The CDR3 is 15 amino acids.

V is TRBV10-2 and J is TRBJ1-2; D unresolved. The V and J ends lost 3 bases and 7 bases respectively, with 12 bases between them. Per the germline V gene, CDR1 is WSHSY and CDR2 is SAAADI. This CDR3 is 13 amino acids long. CDR3 DNA: TGCGCCAGCAGTGACCCGAGAGAGACTGGCTACACCTTC. Protein product: CASSDPRETGYTF.